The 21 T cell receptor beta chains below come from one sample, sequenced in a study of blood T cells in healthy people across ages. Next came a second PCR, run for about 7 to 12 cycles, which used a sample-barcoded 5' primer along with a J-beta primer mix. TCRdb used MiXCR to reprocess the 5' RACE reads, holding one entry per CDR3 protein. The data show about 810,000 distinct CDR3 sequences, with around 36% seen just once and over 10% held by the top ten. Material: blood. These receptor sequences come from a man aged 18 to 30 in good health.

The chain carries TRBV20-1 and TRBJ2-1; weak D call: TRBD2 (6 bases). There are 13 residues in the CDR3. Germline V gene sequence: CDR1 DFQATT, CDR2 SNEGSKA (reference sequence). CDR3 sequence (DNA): TGCGGTTCCCACCGGGACTCGGGCAATGAGCAGTTCTTC. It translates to CGSHRDSGNEQFF.

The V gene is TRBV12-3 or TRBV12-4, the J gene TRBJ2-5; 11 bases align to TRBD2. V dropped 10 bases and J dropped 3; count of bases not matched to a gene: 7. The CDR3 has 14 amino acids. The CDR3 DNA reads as TGTGCCACCGTAGCGGGGGGGCTGGAAGAGACCCAGTACTTC. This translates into CATVAGGLEETQYF.

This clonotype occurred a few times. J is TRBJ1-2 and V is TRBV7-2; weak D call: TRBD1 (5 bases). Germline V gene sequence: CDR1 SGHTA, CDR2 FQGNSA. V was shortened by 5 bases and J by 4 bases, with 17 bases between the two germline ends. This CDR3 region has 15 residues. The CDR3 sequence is CASSTQFGGLYGYTF. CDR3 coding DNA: TGTGCCAGCAGCACCCAATTTGGGGGACTCTATGGCTACACCTTC.

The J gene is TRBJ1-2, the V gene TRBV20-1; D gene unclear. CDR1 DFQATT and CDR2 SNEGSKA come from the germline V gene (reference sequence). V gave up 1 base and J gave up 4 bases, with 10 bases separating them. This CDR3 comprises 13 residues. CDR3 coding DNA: TGCAGTGCTAGAGTGACAAGCTCCTATGGCTACACCTTC. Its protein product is CSARVTSSYGYTF.

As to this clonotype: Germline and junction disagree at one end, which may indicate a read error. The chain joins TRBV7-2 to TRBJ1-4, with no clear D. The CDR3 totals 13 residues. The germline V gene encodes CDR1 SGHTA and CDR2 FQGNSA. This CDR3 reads CACSLNLDEKLFF. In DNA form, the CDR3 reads TGTGCCTGCAGCTTAAATCTGGATGAAAAACTGTTTTTT.

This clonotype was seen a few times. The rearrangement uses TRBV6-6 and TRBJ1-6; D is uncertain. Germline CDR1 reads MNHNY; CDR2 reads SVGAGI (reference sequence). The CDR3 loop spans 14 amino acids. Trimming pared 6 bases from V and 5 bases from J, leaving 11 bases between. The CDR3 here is CASSPLGNNSPLHF. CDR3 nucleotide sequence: TGTGCCAGCAGCCCACTGGGGAATAATTCACCCCTCCACTTT.

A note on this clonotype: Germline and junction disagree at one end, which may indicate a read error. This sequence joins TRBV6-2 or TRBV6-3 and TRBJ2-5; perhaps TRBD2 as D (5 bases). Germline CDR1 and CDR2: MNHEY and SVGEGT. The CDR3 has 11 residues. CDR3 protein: CAGSEGSRQYF. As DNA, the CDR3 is TGTGCCGGCAGCGAGGGTTCCAGGCAGTACTTC.

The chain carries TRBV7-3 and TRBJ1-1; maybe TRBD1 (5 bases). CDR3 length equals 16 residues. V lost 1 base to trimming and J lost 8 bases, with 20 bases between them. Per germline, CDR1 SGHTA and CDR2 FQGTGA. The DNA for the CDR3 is TGTGCCAGCAGCTTAATGTCGACGGGGGGTACGGAAGAAGCTTTCTTT. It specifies CASSLMSTGGTEEAFF.

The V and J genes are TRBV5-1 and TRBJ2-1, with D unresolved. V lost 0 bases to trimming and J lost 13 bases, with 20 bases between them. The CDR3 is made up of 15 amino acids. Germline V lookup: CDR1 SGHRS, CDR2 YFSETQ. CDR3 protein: CASSLVAEIQETQFF. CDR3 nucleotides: TGCGCCAGCAGCTTGGTAGCAGAGATACAAGAGACCCAGTTCTTC.

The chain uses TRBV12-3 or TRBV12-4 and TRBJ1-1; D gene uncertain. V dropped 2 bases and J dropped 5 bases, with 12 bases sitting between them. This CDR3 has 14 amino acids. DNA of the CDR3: TGTGCCAGCAGTTTAAGGGAGCTGGGGACTGAAGCTTTCTTT. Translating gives CASSLRELGTEAFF.

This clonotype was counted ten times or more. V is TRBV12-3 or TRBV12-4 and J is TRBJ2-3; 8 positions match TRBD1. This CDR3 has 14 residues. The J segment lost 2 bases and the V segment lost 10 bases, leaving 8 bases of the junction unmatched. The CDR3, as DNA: TGTGCCATTTCGGGACAGGTGGCCACAGATACGCAGTATTTT. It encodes CAISGQVATDTQYF.

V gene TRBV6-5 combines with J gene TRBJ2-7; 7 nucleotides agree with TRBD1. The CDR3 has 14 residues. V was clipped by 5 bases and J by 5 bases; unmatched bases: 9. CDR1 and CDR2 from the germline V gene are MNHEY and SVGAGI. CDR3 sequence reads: CASSAQGSVHEQYF. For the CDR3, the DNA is TGTGCCAGCAGTGCACAGGGGTCGGTCCACGAGCAGTACTTC.

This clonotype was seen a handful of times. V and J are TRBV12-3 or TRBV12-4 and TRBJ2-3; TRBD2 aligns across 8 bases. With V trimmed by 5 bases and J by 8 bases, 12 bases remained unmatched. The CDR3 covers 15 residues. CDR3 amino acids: CASSKSGGRMGTQYF. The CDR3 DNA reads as TGTGCCAGCAGTAAAAGCGGGGGCCGAATGGGTACGCAGTATTTT.

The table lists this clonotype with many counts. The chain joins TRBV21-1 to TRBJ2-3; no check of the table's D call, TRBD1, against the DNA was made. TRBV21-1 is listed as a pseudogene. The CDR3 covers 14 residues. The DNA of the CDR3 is TGTGCCAGCAGGAAAGGAGAAGGGGCAGATACGCAGTATTTT. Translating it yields CASRKGEGADTQYF.

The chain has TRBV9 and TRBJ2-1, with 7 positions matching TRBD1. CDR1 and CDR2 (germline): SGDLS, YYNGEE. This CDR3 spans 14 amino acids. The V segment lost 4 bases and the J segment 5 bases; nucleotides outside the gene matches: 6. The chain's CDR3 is CASSSVTGNNEQFF. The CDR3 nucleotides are TGTGCCAGCAGCTCCGTGACAGGGAACAATGAGCAGTTCTTC.

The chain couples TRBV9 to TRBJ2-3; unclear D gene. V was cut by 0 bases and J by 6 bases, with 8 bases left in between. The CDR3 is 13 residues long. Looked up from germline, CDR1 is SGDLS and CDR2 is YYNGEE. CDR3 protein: CASSVGTWDTQYF. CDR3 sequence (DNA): TGTGCCAGCAGCGTAGGGACGTGGGATACGCAGTATTTT. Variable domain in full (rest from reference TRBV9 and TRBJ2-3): DSGVTQTPKHLITATGQRVTLRCSPRSGDLSVYWYQQSLDQGLQFLIQYYNGEERAKGNILERFSAQQFPDLHSELNLSSLELGDSALYFCASSVGTWDTQYFGPGTRLTVL.

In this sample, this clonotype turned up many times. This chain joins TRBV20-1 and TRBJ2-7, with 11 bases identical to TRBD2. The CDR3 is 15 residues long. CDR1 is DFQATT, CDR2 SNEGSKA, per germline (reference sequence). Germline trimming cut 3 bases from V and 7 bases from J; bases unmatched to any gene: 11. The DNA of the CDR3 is TGCAGTGCTAGTCCGACTAGCGGGGCCTCGGGGGAGCAGTACTTC. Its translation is CSASPTSGASGEQYF.

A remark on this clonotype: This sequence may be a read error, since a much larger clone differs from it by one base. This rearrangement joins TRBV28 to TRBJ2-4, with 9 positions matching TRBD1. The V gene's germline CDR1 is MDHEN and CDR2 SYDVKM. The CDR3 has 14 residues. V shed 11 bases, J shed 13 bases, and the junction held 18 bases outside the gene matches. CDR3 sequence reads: CACGVDRGRREQYF. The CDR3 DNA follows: TGTGCCTGCGGTGTAGACAGGGGGAGGAGGGAGCAGTACTTC.

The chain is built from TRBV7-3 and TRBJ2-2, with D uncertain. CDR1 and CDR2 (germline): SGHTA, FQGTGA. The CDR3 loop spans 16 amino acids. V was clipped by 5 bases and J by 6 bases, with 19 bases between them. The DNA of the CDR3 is TGTGCCAGCAGCCTTTCCTCAACAACATCCCCCGGGGAGCTGTTTTTT. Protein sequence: CASSLSSTTSPGELFF.

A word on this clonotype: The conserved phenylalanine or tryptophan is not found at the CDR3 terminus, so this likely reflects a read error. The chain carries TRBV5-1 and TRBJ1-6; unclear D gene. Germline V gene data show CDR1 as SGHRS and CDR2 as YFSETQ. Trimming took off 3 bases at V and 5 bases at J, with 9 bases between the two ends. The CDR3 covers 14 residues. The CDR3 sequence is CASSSGSDNSPLHL. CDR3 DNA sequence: TGCGCCAGCAGCTCTGGGTCAGATAATTCACCCCTCCACCTT.

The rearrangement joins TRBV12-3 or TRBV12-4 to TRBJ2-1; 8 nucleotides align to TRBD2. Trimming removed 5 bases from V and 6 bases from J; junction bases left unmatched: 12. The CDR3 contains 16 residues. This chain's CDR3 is CASSGYGGAQTNEQFF. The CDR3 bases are TGTGCCAGCAGTGGGTACGGGGGGGCCCAGACCAATGAGCAGTTCTTC.